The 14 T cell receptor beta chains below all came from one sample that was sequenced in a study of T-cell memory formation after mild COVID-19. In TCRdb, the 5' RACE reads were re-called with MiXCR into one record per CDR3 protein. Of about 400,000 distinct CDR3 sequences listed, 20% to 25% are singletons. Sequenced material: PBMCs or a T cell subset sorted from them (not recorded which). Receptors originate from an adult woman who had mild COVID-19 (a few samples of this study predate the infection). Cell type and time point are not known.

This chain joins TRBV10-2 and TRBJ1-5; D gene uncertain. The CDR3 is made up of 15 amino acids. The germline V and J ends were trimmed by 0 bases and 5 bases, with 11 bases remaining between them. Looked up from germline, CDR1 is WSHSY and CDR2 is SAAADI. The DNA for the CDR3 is TGCGCCAGCAGTGAGTCGGTGCGGCTGCATCAGCCCCAGCATTTT. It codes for CASSESVRLHQPQHF.

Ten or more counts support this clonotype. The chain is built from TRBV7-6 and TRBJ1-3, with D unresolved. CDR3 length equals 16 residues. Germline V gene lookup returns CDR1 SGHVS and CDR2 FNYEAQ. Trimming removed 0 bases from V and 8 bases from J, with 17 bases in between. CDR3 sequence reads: CASSLARQVGGDTIYF. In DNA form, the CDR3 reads TGTGCCAGCAGCTTAGCGCGTCAGGTCGGAGGTGACACCATATATTTT.

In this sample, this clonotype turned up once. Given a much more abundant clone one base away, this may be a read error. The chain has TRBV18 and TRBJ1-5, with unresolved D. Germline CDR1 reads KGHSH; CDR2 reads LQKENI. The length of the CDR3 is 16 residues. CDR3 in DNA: TGTGCCAGATCACCACTACCACAGTCTAGCAATCAGCCCCAGCATTTT. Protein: CARSPLPQSSNQPQHF.

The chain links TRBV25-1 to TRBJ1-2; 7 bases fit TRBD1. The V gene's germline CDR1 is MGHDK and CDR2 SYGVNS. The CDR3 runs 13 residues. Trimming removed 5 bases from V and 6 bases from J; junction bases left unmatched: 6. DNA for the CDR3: TGTGCCAGCAGTCGAGGGACAGTCCATGGCTACACCTTC. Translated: CASSRGTVHGYTF.

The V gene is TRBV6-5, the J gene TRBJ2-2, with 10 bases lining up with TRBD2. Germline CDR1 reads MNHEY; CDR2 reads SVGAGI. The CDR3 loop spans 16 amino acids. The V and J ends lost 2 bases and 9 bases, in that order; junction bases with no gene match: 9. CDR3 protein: CASSYDLAGVDRELFF. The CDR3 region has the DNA TGTGCCAGCAGTTACGACCTAGCGGGGGTCGACCGGGAGCTGTTTTTT.

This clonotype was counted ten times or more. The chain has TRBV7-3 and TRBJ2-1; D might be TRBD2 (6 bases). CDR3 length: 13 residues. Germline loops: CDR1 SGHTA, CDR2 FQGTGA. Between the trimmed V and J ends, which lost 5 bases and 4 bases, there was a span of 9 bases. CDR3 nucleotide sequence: TGTGCCAGCAGCGACGGGACTTACAATGAGCAGTTCTTC. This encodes CASSDGTYNEQFF.

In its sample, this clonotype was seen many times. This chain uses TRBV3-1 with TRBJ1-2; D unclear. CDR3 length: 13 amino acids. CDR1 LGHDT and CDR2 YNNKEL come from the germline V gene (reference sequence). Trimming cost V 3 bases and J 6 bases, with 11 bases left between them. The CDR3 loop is CASSHGGKDGYTF. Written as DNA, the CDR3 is TGTGCCAGCAGCCATGGAGGGAAGGATGGCTACACCTTC.

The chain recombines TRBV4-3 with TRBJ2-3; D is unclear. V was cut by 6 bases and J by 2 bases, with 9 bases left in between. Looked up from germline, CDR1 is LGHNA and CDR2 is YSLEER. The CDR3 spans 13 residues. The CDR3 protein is CASSLDFTDTQYF. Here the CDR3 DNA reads TGCGCCAGCAGTCTAGACTTCACAGATACGCAGTATTTT.

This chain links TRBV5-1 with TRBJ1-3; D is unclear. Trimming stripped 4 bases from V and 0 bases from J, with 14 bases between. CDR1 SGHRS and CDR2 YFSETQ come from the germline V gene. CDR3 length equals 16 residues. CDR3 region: CASSPPQQSSGNTIYF. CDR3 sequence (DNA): TGCGCCAGCAGCCCGCCGCAGCAGAGCTCTGGAAACACCATATATTTT.

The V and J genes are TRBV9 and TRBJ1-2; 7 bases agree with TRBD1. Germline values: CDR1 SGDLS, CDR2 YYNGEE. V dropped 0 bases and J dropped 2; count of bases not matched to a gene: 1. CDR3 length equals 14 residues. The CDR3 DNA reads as TGTGCCAGCAGCGTAGCGACAGGGAACTATGGCTACACCTTC. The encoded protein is CASSVATGNYGYTF.

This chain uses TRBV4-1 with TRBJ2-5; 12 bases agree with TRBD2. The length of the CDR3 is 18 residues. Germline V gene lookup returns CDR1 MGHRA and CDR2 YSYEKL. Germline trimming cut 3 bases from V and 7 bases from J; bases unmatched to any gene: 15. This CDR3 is CASSQLPVTSGGRVTQYF. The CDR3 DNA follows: TGCGCCAGCAGCCAGCTACCGGTGACTAGCGGGGGAAGGGTGACCCAGTACTTC.

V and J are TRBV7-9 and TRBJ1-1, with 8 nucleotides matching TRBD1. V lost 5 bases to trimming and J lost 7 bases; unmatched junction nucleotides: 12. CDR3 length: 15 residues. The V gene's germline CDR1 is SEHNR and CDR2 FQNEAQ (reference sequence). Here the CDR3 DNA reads TGTGCCAGCAGCATACAGGGGGGGGGACCCTATGAAGCTTTCTTT. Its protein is CASSIQGGGPYEAFF.

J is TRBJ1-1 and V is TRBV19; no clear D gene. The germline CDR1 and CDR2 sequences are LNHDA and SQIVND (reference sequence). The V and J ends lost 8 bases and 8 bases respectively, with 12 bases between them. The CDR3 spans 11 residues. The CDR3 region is CASEWGIEAFF. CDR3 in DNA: TGTGCCAGTGAATGGGGTATCGAAGCTTTCTTT.

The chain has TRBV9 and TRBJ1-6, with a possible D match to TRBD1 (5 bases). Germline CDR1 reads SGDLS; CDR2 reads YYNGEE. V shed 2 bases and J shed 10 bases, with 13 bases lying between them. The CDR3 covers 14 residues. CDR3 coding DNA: TGTGCCAGCAGCGTGACGGCAGGGCGCTCACCCCTCCACTTT. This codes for CASSVTAGRSPLHF. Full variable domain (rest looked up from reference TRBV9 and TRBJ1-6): DSGVTQTPKHLITATGQRVTLRCSPRSGDLSVYWYQQSLDQGLQFLIQYYNGEERAKGNILERFSAQQFPDLHSELNLSSLELGDSALYFCASSVTAGRSPLHFGNGTRLTVT.